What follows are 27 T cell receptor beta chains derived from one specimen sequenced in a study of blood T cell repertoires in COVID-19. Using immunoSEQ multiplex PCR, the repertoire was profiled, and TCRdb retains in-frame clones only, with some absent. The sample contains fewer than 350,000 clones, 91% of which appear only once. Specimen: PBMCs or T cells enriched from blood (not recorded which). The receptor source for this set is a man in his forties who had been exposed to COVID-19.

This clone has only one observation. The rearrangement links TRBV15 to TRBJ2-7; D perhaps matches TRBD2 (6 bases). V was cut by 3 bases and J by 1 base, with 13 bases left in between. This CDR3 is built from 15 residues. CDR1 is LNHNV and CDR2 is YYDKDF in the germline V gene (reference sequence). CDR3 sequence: CATSRDPSASYEQYF. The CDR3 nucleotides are TGTGCCACCAGCAGGGACCCTAGCGCTTCCTACGAGCAGTACTTC.

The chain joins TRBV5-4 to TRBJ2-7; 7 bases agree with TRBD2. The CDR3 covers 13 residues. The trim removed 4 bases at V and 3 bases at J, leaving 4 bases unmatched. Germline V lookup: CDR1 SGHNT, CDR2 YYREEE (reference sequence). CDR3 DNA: TGTGCCAGCAGCCGTGGGGGGGGCTACGAGCAGTACTTC. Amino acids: CASSRGGGYEQYF. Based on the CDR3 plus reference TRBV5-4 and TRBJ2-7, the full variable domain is ETGVTQSPTHLIKTRGQQVTLRCSSQSGHNTVSWYQQALGQGPQFIFQYYREEENGRGNFPPRFSGLQFPNYSSELNVNALELDDSALYLCASSRGGGYEQYFGPGTRLTVT.

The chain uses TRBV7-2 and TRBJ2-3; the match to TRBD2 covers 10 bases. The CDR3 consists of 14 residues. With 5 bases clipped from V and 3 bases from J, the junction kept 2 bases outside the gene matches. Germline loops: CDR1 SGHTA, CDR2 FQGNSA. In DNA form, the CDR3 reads TGTGCCAGCAGCCCGGGACTAGCGACAGATACGCAGTATTTT. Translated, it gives CASSPGLATDTQYF.

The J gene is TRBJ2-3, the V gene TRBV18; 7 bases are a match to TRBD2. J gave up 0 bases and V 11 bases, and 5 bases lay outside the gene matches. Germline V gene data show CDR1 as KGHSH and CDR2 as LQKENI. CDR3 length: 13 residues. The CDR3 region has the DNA TGTGCCTGCCGGGAGGTGAGCACAGATACGCAGTATTTT. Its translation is CACREVSTDTQYF.

CDR3 bases: TGTGCCAGCAGTTTATTGGGGTTAGGGGCAGATACGCAGTATTTT. This gives the protein CASSLLGLGADTQYF. The chain links TRBV27 to TRBJ2-3; possible D gene TRBD1, 5 bases. Looked up from germline, CDR1 is MNHEY and CDR2 is SMNVEV (reference sequence). CDR3 length: 15 amino acids. Trimming stripped 1 base from V and 4 bases from J, with 12 bases between.

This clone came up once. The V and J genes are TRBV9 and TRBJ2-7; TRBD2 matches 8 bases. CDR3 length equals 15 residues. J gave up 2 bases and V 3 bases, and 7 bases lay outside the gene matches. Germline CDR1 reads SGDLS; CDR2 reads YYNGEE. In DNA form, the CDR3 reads TGTGCCAGCAGCGAGGGAACAGCGGGAGCCTACGAGCAGTACTTC. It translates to CASSEGTAGAYEQYF.

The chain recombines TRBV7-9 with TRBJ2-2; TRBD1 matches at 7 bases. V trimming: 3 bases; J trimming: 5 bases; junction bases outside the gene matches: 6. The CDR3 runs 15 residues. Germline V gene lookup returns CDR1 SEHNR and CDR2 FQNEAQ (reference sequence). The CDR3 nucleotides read TGTGCCAGCAGCTTTTACACAGGGGAGACCGGGGAGCTGTTTTTT. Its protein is CASSFYTGETGELFF.

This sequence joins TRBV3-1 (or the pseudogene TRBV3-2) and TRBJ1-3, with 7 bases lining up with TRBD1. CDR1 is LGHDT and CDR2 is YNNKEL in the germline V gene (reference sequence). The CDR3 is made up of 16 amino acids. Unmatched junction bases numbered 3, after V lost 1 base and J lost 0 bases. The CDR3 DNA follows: TGTGCCAGCAGCCAAGGGTCAGGGGGCTCTGGAAACACCATATATTTT. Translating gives CASSQGSGGSGNTIYF.

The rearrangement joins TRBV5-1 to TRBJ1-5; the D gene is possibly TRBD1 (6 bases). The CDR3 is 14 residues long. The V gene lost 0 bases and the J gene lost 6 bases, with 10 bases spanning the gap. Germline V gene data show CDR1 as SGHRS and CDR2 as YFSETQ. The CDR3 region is CASSLGGHGQPQHF. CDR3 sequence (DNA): TGCGCCAGCAGCTTGGGGGGGCATGGTCAGCCCCAGCATTTT.

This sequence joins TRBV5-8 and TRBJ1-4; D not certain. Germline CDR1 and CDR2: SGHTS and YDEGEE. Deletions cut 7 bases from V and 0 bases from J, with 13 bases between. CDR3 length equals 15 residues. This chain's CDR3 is CASSRLSATNEKLFF. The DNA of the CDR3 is TGTGCCAGCTCCAGACTGAGTGCAACTAATGAAAAACTGTTTTTT.

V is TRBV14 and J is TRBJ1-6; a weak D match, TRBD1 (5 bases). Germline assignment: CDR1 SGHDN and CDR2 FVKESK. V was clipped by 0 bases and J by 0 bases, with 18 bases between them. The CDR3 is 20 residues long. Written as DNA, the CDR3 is TGTGCCAGCAGCCAAGACCCCGGGACTGACTTCCTCTCCTATAATTCACCCCTCCACTTT. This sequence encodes CASSQDPGTDFLSYNSPLHF.

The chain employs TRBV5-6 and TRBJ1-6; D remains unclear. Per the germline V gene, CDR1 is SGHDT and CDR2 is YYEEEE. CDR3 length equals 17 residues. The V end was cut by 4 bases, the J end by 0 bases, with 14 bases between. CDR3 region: CASSVHVRSSYNSPLHF. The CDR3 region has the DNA TGTGCCAGCAGCGTCCACGTTAGGAGCTCCTATAATTCACCCCTCCACTTT.

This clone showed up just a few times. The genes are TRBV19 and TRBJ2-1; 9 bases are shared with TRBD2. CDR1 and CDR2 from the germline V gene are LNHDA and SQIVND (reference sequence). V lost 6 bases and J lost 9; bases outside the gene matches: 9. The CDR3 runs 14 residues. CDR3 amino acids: CASRGVAGVGEQFF. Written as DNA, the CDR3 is TGTGCCAGTAGAGGAGTAGCGGGAGTTGGTGAGCAGTTCTTC.

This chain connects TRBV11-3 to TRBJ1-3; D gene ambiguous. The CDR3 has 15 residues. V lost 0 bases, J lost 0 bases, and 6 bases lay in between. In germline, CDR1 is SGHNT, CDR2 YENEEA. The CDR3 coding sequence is TGTGCCAGCAGCTTAGATCTGAGCTCTGGAAACACCATATATTTT. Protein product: CASSLDLSSGNTIYF. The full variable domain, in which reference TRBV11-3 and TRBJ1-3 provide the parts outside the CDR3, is EAGVVQSPRYKIIEKKQPVAFWCNPISGHNTLYWYLQNLGQGPELLIRYENEEAVDDSQLPKDRFSAERLKGVDSTLKIQPAELGDSAVYLCASSLDLSSGNTIYFGEGSWLTVV.

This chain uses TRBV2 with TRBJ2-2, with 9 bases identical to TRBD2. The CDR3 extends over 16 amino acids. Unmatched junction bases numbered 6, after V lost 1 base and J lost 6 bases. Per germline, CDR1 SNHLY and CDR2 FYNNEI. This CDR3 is CASSEVSGSLSGELFF. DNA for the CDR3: TGTGCCAGCAGTGAAGTTAGCGGGAGCCTCTCCGGGGAGCTGTTTTTT. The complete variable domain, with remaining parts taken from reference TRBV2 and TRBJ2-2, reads EPEVTQTPSHQVTQMGQEVILRCVPISNHLYFYWYRQILGQKVEFLVSFYNNEISEKSEIFDDQFSVERPDGSNFTLKIRSTKLEDSAMYFCASSEVSGSLSGELFFGEGSRLTVL.

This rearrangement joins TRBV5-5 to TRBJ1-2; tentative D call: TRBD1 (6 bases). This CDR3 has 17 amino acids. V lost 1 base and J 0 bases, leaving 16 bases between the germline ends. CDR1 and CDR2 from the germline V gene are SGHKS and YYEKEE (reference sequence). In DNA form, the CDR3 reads TGTGCCAGCAGCTTGTTGGGGGCTCCTCAATCTAACTATGGCTACACCTTC. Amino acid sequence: CASSLLGAPQSNYGYTF.

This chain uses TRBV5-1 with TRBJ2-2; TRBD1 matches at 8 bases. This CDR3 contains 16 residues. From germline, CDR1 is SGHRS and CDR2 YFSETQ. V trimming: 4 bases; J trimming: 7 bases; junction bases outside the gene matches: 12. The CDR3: CASSQQGDEEIGELFF. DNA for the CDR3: TGCGCCAGCAGCCAACAGGGGGATGAGGAGATCGGGGAGCTGTTTTTT. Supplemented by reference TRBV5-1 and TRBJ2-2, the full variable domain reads KAGVTQTPRYLIKTRGQQVTLSCSPISGHRSVSWYQQTPGQGLQFLFEYFSETQRNKGNFPGRFSGRQFSNSRSEMNVSTLELGDSALYLCASSQQGDEEIGELFFGEGSRLTVL.

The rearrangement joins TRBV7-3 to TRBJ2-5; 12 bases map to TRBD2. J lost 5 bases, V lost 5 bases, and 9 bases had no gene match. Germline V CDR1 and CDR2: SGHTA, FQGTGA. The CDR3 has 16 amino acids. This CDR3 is CASSPSGLAGLETQYF. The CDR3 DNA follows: TGTGCCAGCAGCCCTTCGGGACTAGCGGGTTTGGAGACCCAGTACTTC.

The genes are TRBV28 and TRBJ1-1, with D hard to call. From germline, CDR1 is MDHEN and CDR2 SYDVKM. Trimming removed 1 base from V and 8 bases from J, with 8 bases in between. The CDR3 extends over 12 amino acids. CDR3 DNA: TGTGCCAGCAGTTTATCCTTTGTAGAAGCTTTCTTT. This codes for CASSLSFVEAFF.

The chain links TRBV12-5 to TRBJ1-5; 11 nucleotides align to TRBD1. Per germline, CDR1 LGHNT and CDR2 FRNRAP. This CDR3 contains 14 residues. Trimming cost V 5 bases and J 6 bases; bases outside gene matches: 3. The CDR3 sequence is CASGRTGGGQPQHF. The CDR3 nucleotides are TGTGCTAGTGGTCGGACAGGGGGCGGTCAGCCCCAGCATTTT.

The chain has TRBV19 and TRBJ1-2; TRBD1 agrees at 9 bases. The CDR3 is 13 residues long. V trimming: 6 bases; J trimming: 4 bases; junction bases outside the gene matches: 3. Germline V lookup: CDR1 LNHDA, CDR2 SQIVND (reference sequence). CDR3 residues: CASSGTGSYGYTF. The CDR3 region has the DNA TGTGCCAGTAGCGGGACAGGGAGCTATGGCTACACCTTC.

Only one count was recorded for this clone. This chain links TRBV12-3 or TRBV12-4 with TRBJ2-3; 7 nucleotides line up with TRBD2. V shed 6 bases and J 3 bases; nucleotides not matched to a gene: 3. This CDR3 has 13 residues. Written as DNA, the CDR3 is TGTGCCAGCAGGGGGGGGATTACAGATACGCAGTATTTT. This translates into CASRGGITDTQYF.

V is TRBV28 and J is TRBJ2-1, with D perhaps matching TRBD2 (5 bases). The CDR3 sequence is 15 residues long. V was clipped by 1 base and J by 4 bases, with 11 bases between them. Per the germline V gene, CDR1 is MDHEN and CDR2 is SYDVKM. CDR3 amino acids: CASSLSRGIYNEQFF. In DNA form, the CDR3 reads TGTGCCAGCAGTTTATCCCGAGGGATTTACAATGAGCAGTTCTTC. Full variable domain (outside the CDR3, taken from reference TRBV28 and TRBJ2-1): DVKVTQSSRYLVKRTGEKVFLECVQDMDHENMFWYRQDPGLGLRLIYFSYDVKMKEKGDIPEGYSVSREKKERFSLILESASTNQTSMYLCASSLSRGIYNEQFFGPGTRLTVL.

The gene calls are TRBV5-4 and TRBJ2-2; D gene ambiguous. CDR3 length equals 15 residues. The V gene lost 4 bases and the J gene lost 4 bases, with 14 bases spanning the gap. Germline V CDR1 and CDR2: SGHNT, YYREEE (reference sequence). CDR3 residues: CASSPAVGLTGELFF. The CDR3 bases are TGTGCCAGCAGCCCCGCAGTTGGCCTCACCGGGGAGCTGTTTTTT.

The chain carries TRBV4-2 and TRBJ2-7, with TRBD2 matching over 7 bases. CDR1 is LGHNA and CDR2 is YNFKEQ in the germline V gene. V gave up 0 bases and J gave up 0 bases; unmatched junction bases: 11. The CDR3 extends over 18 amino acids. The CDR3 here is CASSQEYYSAGSSYEQYF. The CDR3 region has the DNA TGTGCCAGCAGCCAAGAGTACTACTCAGCGGGGAGCTCCTACGAGCAGTACTTC.

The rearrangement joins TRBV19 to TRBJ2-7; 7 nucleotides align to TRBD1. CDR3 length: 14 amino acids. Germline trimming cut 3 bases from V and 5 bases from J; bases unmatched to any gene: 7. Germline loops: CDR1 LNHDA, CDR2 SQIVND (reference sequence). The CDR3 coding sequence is TGTGCCAGTAGTATTTGGGACAGCAAGAACGAGCAGTACTTC. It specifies CASSIWDSKNEQYF.

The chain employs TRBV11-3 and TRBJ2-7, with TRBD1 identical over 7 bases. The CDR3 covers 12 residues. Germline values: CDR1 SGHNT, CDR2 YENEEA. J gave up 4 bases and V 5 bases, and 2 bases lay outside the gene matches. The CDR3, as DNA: TGTGCCAGCAGCCCACAGGGGTACGAGCAGTACTTC. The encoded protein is CASSPQGYEQYF.